Reported below is one TCR beta chain. The antigen is unknown. This record belongs to a study of CD8+ T cells in alopecia areata. Study-wide results and caveats: Possibly because of HLA-related factors, TCR sharing was less clear across patients than in mice.

Trimming at V came to 1 base and at J to 5 bases, leaving 5 bases not matched to a gene. This CDR3 region has 14 residues. Germline CDR1 reads SGHRS; CDR2 reads YFSETQ. Peripheral blood and lesional scalp punch biopsies were taken from alopecia areata patients. Starting from PBMCs, sorting isolated CD4+ and CD8+ T cells. Sequencing used cDNA as its template, made by extracting RNA and reverse transcribing it. Some clones are missing from TCRdb's copy, which holds only in-frame ones; the method was immunoSEQ multiplex PCR. Of roughly 170,000 clones detected, around three fifths appear once; the ten largest clones hold about 15%.

The TCR sequence derives from a human donor with alopecia areata. This chain connects TRBV5-1 to TRBJ2-5, with TRBD1 identical over 7 bases. The starting material was CD4+ T cells sorted from blood, obtained at week 0. The CDR3 nucleotides are TGCGCCAGCAGCTTGCGAGCAGGGGGTGAGACCCAGTACTTC. It translates to CASSLRAGGETQYF.